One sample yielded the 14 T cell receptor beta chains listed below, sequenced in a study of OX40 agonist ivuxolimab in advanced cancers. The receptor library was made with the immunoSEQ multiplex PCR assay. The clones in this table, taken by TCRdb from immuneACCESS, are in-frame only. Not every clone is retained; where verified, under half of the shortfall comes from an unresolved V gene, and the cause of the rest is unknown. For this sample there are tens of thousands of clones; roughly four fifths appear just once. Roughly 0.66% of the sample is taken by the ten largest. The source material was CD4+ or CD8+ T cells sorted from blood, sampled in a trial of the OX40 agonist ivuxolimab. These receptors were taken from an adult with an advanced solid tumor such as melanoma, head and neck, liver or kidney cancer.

The CDR3 nucleotides read TGTGCCAGCACCTCGGGACTGCCCTCTGGAAACACCATATATTTT. Its protein is CASTSGLPSGNTIYF. V and J are TRBV7-6 and TRBJ1-3; perhaps TRBD1 as D (5 bases). This CDR3 region has 15 residues. The V gene's germline CDR1 is SGHVS and CDR2 FNYEAQ. V shed 7 bases and J shed 0 bases, with 13 bases lying between them.

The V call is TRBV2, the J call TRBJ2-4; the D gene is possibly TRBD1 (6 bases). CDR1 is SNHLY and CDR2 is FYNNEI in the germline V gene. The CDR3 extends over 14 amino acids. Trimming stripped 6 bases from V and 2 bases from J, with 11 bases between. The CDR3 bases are TGTGCCAGCAGGTCCGGGACAACCAAAAACATTCAGTACTTC. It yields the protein CASRSGTTKNIQYF. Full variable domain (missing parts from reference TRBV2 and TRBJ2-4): EPEVTQTPSHQVTQMGQEVILRCVPISNHLYFYWYRQILGQKVEFLVSFYNNEISEKSEIFDDQFSVERPDGSNFTLKIRSTKLEDSAMYFCASRSGTTKNIQYFGAGTRLSVL.

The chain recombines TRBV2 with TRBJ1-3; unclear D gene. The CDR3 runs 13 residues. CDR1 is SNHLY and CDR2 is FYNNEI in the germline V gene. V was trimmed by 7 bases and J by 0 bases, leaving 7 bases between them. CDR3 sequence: CASKGSSGNTIYF. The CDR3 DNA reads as TGTGCCAGCAAGGGCAGCTCTGGAAACACCATATATTTT.

The CDR3 nucleotides read TGTGCCAGCAGCTTGGCAGGAAGCCACAACGACGGCGAGCAGTACTTC. Its protein is CASSLAGSHNDGEQYF. This sequence joins TRBV5-6 and TRBJ2-7; D unresolved. V was trimmed by 0 bases and J by 6 bases, leaving 19 bases between them. The CDR3 is made up of 16 amino acids. Germline V gene sequence: CDR1 SGHDT, CDR2 YYEEEE.

DNA for the CDR3: TGTGCCAGCTCACCGGGGGACAGGGGGAATTACAATGAGCAGTTCTTC. Protein product: CASSPGDRGNYNEQFF. The chain links TRBV18 to TRBJ2-1; 11 bases map to TRBD1. CDR3 length equals 16 residues. J was trimmed by 4 bases and V by 3 bases; bases with no gene match: 5. CDR1 is KGHSH, CDR2 LQKENI, per germline.

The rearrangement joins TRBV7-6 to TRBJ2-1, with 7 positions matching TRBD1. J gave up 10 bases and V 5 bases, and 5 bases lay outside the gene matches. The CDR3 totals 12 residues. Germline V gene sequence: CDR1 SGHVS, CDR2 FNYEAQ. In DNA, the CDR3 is TGTGCCAGCAGCCAGGACAGGACCGAGCAGTTCTTC. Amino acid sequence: CASSQDRTEQFF.

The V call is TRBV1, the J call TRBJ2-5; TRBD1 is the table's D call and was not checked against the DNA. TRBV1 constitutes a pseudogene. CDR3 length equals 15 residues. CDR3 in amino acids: CTSARLDRSKETQYF. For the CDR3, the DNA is TGCACCAGCGCGCGTCTAGACAGGAGTAAAGAGACCCAGTACTTC.

DNA for the CDR3: TGTGCCAGCAACGACCCTGGGGCTGGCTACGAGCAGTACTTC. Translated, it gives CASNDPGAGYEQYF. V usage is TRBV5-4 and J usage is TRBJ2-7; perhaps TRBD1 as D (5 bases). Germline CDR1 is SGHNT and CDR2 is YYREEE (reference sequence). Trimming took off 6 bases at V and 3 bases at J, with 16 bases between the two ends. CDR3 length: 14 amino acids.

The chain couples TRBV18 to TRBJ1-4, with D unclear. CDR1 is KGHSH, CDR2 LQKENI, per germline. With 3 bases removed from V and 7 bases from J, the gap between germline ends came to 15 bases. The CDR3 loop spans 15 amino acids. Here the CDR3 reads CASSPPPSFGEKLFF. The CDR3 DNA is TGTGCCAGCTCACCCCCCCCCTCTTTCGGTGAAAAACTGTTTTTT.

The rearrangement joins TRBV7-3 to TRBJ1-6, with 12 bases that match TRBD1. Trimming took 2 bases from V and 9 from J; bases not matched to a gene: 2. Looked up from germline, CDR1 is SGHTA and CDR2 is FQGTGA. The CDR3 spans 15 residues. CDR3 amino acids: CASSLGGQGASPLHF. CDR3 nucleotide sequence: TGTGCCAGCAGCTTAGGGGGACAGGGGGCTTCACCCCTCCACTTT.

In nucleotides, the CDR3 is TGTGCCAGCAGCCCTATGTCGGGCAGCAATGAGCAGTTCTTC. Translating gives CASSPMSGSNEQFF. The chain couples TRBV7-3 to TRBJ2-1; D is unresolved. V was trimmed by 5 bases and J by 6 bases, leaving 14 bases between them. Germline values: CDR1 SGHTA, CDR2 FQGTGA. The CDR3 contains 14 residues.

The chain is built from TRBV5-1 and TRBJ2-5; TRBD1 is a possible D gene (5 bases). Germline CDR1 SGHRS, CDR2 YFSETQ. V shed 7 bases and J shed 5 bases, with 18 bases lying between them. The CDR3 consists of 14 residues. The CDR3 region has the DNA TGCGCCAGCGGGCCCAGTGGGGCCGGGGAGACCCAGTACTTC. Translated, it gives CASGPSGAGETQYF.

CDR3 region: CASSPPRGNNHGETQYF. The CDR3 nucleotides read TGTGCCAGCAGCCCACCCCGGGGGAACAACCACGGGGAGACCCAGTACTTC. V gene TRBV7-8 combines with J gene TRBJ2-5; a possible D gene is TRBD2 (6 bases). CDR1 SGHVS and CDR2 FQNEAQ come from the germline V gene. V was trimmed by 5 bases and J by 5 bases, leaving 24 bases between them. This CDR3 is 17 amino acids long.

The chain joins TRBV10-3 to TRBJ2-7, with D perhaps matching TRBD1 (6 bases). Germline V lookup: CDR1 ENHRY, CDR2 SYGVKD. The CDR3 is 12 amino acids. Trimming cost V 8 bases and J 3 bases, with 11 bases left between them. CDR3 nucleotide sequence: TGTGCCATCGGCAGGGGCCTCTACGAGCAGTACTTC. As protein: CAIGRGLYEQYF.